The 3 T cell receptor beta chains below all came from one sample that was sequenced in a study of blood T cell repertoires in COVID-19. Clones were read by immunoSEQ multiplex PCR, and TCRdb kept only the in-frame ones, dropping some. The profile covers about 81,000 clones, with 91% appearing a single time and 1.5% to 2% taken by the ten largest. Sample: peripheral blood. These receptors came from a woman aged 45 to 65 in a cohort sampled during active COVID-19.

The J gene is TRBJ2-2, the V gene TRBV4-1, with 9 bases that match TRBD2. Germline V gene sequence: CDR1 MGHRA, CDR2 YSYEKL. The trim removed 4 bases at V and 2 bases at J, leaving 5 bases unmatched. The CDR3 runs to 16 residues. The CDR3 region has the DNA TGCGCCAGCAGCCCCCTGACTAGCGGTAACACCGGGGAGCTGTTTTTT. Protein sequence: CASSPLTSGNTGELFF.

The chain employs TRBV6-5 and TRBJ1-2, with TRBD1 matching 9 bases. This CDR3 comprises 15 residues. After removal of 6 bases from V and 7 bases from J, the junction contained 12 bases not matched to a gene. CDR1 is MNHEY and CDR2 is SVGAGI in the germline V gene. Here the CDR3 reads CASSITPGQGAGYTF. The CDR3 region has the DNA TGTGCCAGCAGCATAACTCCGGGACAGGGTGCTGGCTACACCTTC.

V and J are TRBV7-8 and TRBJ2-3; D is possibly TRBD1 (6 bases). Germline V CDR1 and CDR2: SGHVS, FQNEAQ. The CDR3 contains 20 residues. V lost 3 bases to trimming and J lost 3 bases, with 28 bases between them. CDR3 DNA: TGTGCCAGCAGCTTGAAAGAAAGGGTACAGGGATCTTTTAGTACAGATACGCAGTATTTT. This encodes CASSLKERVQGSFSTDTQYF.